Listed below are T cell receptor beta chains from one sample, sequenced in a study of blood T cell repertoires in COVID-19. Data came from immunoSEQ multiplex PCR; TCRdb stores just in-frame clones and leaves some out. The sample has about 480,000 clones, 88% seen once; the top ten hold 1.8%. The source material was PBMCs or T cells enriched from blood (not recorded which). Receptors originate from a woman aged 35 to 49 who had recovered from COVID-19. Both conserved end residues are part of each CDR3. A D gene is named only where the DNA matches it firmly. Clone size is shown for a subset of rows, as once, few, many or a class of expanded clone.

clone size	D gene	J gene	V gene	CDR3 DNA	CDR3 protein
NA	TRBD1	TRBJ1-1	TRBV12-5	TGTGCTAGTGGTGGGACAGTCGAAGCTTTCTTT	CASGGTVEAFF
NA	NA	TRBJ2-7	TRBV18	TGTGCCAGCTCACCACGGCGGACAGCCGACGAGCAGTACTTC	CASSPRRTADEQYF
NA	TRBD1	TRBJ2-7	TRBV4-2	TGTGCCAGCAGCCTAAACGACAGGGCCTCCTACGAGCAGTACTTC	CASSLNDRASYEQYF
NA	NA	TRBJ2-5	TRBV29-1	TGCAGCGTTGCGAGACTCATGCAAGAGACCCAGTACTTC	CSVARLMQETQYF
NA	NA	TRBJ1-2	TRBV19	TGTGCCAGTAATCAGGGGCGAGGCTACACCTTC	CASNQGRGYTF
NA	TRBD1	TRBJ1-1	TRBV3-1/TRBV3-2	TGTGCCAGCAGCCAAAGAGACAGGGGGCAGGGGATTGAAGCTTTCTTT	CASSQRDRGQGIEAFF
NA	NA	TRBJ2-3	TRBV5-1	TGCGCCAGCAGCTCGGGACTTGCCGCTAGCACAGATACGCAGTATTTT	CASSSGLAASTDTQYF
NA	NA	TRBJ2-1	TRBV4-3	TGCGCCAGCAGCCAAGATCGACTTCCCTACAATGAGCAGTTCTTC	CASSQDRLPYNEQFF
NA	TRBD2	TRBJ2-7	TRBV3-1/TRBV3-2	TGTGCCAGCAGCCAAGATTCCCCCGACAACCTCTGGACTAGCGGGAGGTACGAGCAGTACTTC	CASSQDSPDNLWTSGRYEQYF
NA	TRBD1	TRBJ1-2	TRBV5-1	TGCGCCAGCAGCTTGGAAGGGGCGACAGGGGCCCGTGGCTACACCTTC	CASSLEGATGARGYTF
NA	NA	TRBJ2-5	TRBV6-5	TGTGCCAGCAGTTACTCTTGGGGCCAGGGGACCCAGTACTTC	CASSYSWGQGTQYF
NA	TRBD1	TRBJ2-7	TRBV19	TGTGCCAGTACAGTTACCGGGACAGTTTCGGGCGAGCAGTACTTC	CASTVTGTVSGEQYF
NA	TRBD1	TRBJ2-7	TRBV5-4	TGTGCCAGCAGCTCCGACAGGGGGCAAAGGGGCGAGCAGTACTTC	CASSSDRGQRGEQYF
NA	NA	TRBJ2-7	TRBV5-1	TGCGCCAGCAGCCAAACCGAGTCCTACGAGCAGTACTTC	CASSQTESYEQYF
NA	NA	TRBJ1-1	TRBV19	TGTGCCAGTAGTATAACAGGGAACACTGAAGCTTTCTTT	CASSITGNTEAFF
few	NA	TRBJ2-7	TRBV29-1	TGCAGCGTTGAAGATTTTGCAGGGGTCGAGCAGTACTTC	CSVEDFAGVEQYF
NA	TRBD2	TRBJ2-3	TRBV29-1	TGCAGCGTTGAGGGAGGGACCCCTAGCACAGATACGCAGTATTTT	CSVEGGTPSTDTQYF
NA	NA	TRBJ2-7	TRBV6-6	TGTGCCAGCAGTTACTCCGTAGGGGACTCCTACGAGCAGTACTTC	CASSYSVGDSYEQYF
NA	TRBD1	TRBJ1-1	TRBV20-1	TGCAGTGCTACTGACAGGGTCACTGAAGCTTTCTTT	CSATDRVTEAFF
NA	TRBD1	TRBJ1-2	TRBV10-3	TGTGCCATCAGTAGGGACAGGGGAAGTGGCTACACCTTC	CAISRDRGSGYTF
NA	TRBD2	TRBJ2-7	TRBV3-1/TRBV3-2	TGTGCCAGCAGCCAAGCCCGACTAGCTCTCGAGCAGTACTTC	CASSQARLALEQYF
NA	NA	TRBJ2-7	TRBV7-2	TGTGCCAGCAGCTTAGAGGCGGGAAACTACGAGCAGTACTTC	CASSLEAGNYEQYF
NA	NA	TRBJ1-3	TRBV19	TGTGCCAGTAGCGGGGTGTGGCAGGAGGCCGGATTTGATGAAAACACCATATATTTT	CASSGVWQEAGFDENTIYF
NA	NA	TRBJ1-4	TRBV5-1	TGCGCCAGCAGCTTGTCCAGGGGACGAGGTGAAAAACTGTTTTTT	CASSLSRGRGEKLFF
NA	NA	TRBJ2-2	TRBV19	TGTGCCAGTAGAAGGACTGGCACCGGGGAGCTGTTTTTT	CASRRTGTGELFF